This T cell receptor (beta chain) was found in a study of blood T cell repertoires in COVID-19 (dated by TCRdb to the early 2020s). Broadly, across the study: Samples covering the acute and convalescent phases of COVID-19 were provided by collaborators in the United States, Italy and Spain. The dataset comprised deeply sampled blood TCRbeta repertoires from subjects exposed to, actively infected with, or recovered from COVID-19. The repertoires were released in a freely available public database meant as a resource for research on the immune response to SARS-CoV-2. Samples were obtained from the ongoing ImmuneRACE study (first 160 participants) and from over 1,000 subjects provided by 6 global collaborators. Where HLA class I and class II types were available, the types were taken from metadata supplied by the sample provider, not from assay-based typing. The material from the prospective study consisted of cDNA or gDNA derived from T cells, B-cell-depleted T cells, or PBMCs. A de-identified subject ID, COVID-19 status, age in years and sex were almost always included in the sample metadata. What the work shows at the level of the full study, not this receptor alone: The quantity of clinical and demographic metadata differed by source and by participant and was supplied without curation.

Participants in the prospective study were aged about 18 to 89 years, lived in some 24 United States geographic areas, and enrolled through a virtual design. Cohort assignment in the prospective study relied on participant-reported clinical history from a screening survey and a study questionnaire. Exposed participants had been in contact, within 2 weeks of entering the study, with a person who had a PCR-confirmed or clinician-diagnosed case of COVID-19. In the prospective study, mobile phlebotomists collected whole blood, serum and a nasopharyngeal or oropharyngeal swab from each participant. Prospective study participants could optionally give additional blood draws and questionnaires over an approximately 2-month period. Blood samples from the prospective study were shipped frozen or at room temperature prior to DNA extraction. The germline V gene provides CDR1 ENHRY and CDR2 SYGVKD. The CDR3 spans 15 residues, from the cysteine through the phenylalanine. CDR3 DNA is the only sequence kept; it has 45 bases, read in frame from the first base. V is trimmed back by 10 bases and J by 5 bases, and the junction contains 11 bases that no gene match accounts for.

A note on this clone: The antigen it binds to is not known. No much larger clone is present one base from it, and per-base qualities are unavailable.

TCRbeta CDR3 regions were amplified from genomic DNA using the immunoSEQ Assay, a bias-controlled multiplex PCR. As for the original processing: Nucleated cell counts per sample were estimated from amplification of reference gene primers within the assay. Sequence reads were collapsed and filtered to measure the absolute abundance of every unique TCRbeta CDR3 rearrangement. Productive Simpson clonality was computed per sample as the square root of Simpson's diversity index over productive rearrangements. This is the immuneACCESS table as TCRdb keeps it, with only in-frame sequences that have V and J called. A part of the clones is gone; compared with another copy, unresolved V genes explain less than half, and the rest is unexplained. V and J calls and clone size follow that table, whereas D and trimming were derived from the DNA. The sample contains some 300,000 clones, approximately 89% of them found a single time. The ten largest clones capture less than 3.5% of the sample.

Source material: PBMCs or T cells enriched from blood (not recorded which). The sequence derives from a woman in her fifties or sixties who had been exposed to COVID-19. The V and J genes are TRBV10-3 and TRBJ1-6, with 7 bases matching TRBD1. The CDR3 region: CATRRGTANNSPLHF. The base sequence is TGTGCCACCAGGAGGGGGACAGCGAATAATTCACCCCTCCACTTT.